This T cell receptor (beta chain) was captured by sequencing in a study of shared clonotypes between healthy human individuals. Original handling: Filtering of immunoSEQ junctional sequences could not match full-length read filtering. Profiled with immunoSEQ multiplex PCR; TCRdb holds only in-frame clones, not every one. That table furnishes V, J and clone size, whereas the DNA furnished D and trimming. The sample lists about 1 million clones; 60% to 80% were seen once. This clone has a handful of counts. Other DNA sequences from this sample encode an identical CDR3 as well. V shed 2 bases and J shed 4 bases, with 8 bases lying between them. The CDR3 totals 13 residues. The germline V gene encodes CDR1 MGHDK and CDR2 SYGVNS.

This clonotype originated in a man aged 18 to 35 in good health. J is TRBJ1-1 and V is TRBV25-1; weak D call: TRBD1 (5 bases). Sequencing was performed on memory CD4+ T cells sorted from blood. The subset denotes: CD45RA-negative fraction. The DNA for the CDR3 is TGTGCCAGCAGTGAAGGGGGACCCACTGAAGCTTTCTTT. This sequence encodes CASSEGGPTEAFF. Based on the CDR3 plus reference TRBV25-1 and TRBJ1-1, the full variable domain is EADIYQTPRYLVIGTGKKITLECSQTMGHDKMYWYQQDPGMELHLIHYSYGVNSTEKGDLSSESTVSRIRTEHFPLTLESARPSHTSQYLCASSEGGPTEAFFGQGTRLTVV.